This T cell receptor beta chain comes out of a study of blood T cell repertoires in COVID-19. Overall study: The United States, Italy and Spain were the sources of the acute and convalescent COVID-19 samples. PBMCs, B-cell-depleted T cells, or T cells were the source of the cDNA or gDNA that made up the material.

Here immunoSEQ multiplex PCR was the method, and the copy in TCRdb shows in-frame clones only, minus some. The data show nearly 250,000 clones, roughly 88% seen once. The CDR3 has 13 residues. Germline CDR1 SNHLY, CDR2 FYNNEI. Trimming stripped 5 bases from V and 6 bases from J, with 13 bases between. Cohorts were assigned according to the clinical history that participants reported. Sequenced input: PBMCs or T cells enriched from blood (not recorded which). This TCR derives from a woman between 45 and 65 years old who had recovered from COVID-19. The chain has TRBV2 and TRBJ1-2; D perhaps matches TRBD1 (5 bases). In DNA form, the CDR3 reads TGTGCCAGCAGTCTTGGGGCTGTTGATGGCTACACCTTC. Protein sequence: CASSLGAVDGYTF.